This T cell receptor beta chain emerged from a study of cytomegalovirus exposure and HLA in healthy donors. Looked up from germline, CDR1 is LNHDA and CDR2 is SQIVND (reference sequence). The CDR3 has 16 residues. The junction had 8 bases not matched to a gene; V was cut back by 3 bases and J by 5 bases. The study, taken as a whole, reports: Cytomegalovirus status was reportedly diagnosed by the classifier with high sensitivity and specificity. Several of the most significant clusters were apparently associated with common viral pathogens in a later analysis. 87-base-pair reads could not separate some V segments, including TRBV6-2 and TRBV6-3. An analysis that came later showed most CMV-associated TCR beta chains appearing HLA-restricted.

PCR involved 60 Vbeta and 13 Jbeta primers. The assay was immunoSEQ multiplex PCR, and TCRdb's table has in-frame clones only and misses some. Of approximately 140,000 clones in the sample, approximately 72% were seen once. About this clone: Its antigen is currently unknown.

The receptor comes from a woman aged 55-75 years in good health and CMV-seronegative. The sequenced material came from PBMCs. V usage is TRBV19 and J usage is TRBJ2-2, with 8 bases that match TRBD2. DNA of the CDR3: TGTGCCAGTAGTATCCACAGCGGGGGTTCGACCGGGGAGCTGTTTTTT. It is translated as CASSIHSGGSTGELFF.